This T cell receptor beta chain stems from a study of blood T cell repertoires in COVID-19. Looking at the study overall: Sites in the United States, Italy and Spain provided acute and convalescent COVID-19 samples. T cells, B-cell-depleted T cells, or PBMCs supplied cDNA or gDNA.

Trimming took off 2 bases at V and 9 bases at J, with 24 bases between the two ends. This CDR3 spans 17 amino acids. Germline V gene sequence: CDR1 SGHRS, CDR2 YFSETQ. Original methodology: Quantification of nucleated cells was approximated via reference gene primer amplification. The method was immunoSEQ multiplex PCR; TCRdb's version includes in-frame clones alone and lacks a portion of them. V and J calls and clone size are those listed in that table; D and trimming were worked out from the DNA. The sample carries under 40,000 clones, roughly 88% recorded once. This sequence was found in a man aged 65 to 79 with active COVID-19. V and J are TRBV5-1 and TRBJ2-1; maybe TRBD1 (7 bases). Source material: peripheral blood. CDR3: CASSLGFGTAGGSEQFF. CDR3 in DNA: TGCGCCAGCAGCTTAGGTTTTGGGACAGCTGGAGGGAGTGAGCAGTTCTTC.